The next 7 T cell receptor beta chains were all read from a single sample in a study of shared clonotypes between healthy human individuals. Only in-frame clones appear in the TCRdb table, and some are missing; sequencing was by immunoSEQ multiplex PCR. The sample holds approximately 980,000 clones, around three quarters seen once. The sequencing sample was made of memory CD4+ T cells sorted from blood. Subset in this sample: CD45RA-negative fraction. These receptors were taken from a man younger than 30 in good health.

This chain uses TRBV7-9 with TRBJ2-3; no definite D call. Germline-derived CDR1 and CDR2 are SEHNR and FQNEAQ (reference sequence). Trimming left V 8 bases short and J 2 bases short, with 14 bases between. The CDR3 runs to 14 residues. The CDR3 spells CASGAEVFTDTQYF. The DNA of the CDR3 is TGTGCCAGCGGCGCAGAGGTCTTCACAGATACGCAGTATTTT.

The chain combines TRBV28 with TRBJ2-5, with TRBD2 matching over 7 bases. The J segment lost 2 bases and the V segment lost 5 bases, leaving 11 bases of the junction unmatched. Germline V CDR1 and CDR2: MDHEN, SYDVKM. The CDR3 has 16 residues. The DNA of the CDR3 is TGTGCCAGCAGTCCCCCGGGGGGACGGCCGCAAGAGACCCAGTACTTC. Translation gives CASSPPGGRPQETQYF. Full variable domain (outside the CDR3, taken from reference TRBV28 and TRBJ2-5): DVKVTQSSRYLVKRTGEKVFLECVQDMDHENMFWYRQDPGLGLRLIYFSYDVKMKEKGDIPEGYSVSREKKERFSLILESASTNQTSMYLCASSPPGGRPQETQYFGPGTRLLVL.

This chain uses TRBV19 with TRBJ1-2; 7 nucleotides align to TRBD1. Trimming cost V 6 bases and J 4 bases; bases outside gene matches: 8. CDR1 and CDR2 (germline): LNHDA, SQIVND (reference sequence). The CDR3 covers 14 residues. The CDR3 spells CASRNTGDGYGYTF. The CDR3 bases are TGTGCCAGTAGGAATACAGGGGACGGCTATGGCTACACCTTC. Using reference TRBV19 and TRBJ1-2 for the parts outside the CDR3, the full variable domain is DGGITQSPKYLFRKEGQNVTLSCEQNLNHDAMYWYRQDPGQGLRLIYYSQIVNDFQKGDIAEGYSVSREKKESFPLTVTSAQKNPTAFYLCASRNTGDGYGYTFGSGTRLTVV.

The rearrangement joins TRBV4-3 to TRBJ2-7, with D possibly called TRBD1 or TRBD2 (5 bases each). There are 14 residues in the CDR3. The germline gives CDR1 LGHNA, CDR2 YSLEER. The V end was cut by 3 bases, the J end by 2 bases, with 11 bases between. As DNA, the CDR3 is TGCGCCAGCAGCCACGGGACGGGTACCTACGAGCAGTACTTC. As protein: CASSHGTGTYEQYF.

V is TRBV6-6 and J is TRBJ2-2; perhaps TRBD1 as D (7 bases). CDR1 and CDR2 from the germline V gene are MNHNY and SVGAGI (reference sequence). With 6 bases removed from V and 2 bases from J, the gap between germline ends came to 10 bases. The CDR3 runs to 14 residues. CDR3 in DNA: TGTGCCAGCAGGCGGGACAGCAACACCGGGGAGCTGTTTTTT. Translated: CASRRDSNTGELFF.

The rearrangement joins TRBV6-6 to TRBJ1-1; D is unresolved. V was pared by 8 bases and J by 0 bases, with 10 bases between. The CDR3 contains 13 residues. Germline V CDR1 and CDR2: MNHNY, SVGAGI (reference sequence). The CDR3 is CASRYRVNTEAFF. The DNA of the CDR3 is TGTGCCAGCCGATACCGGGTGAACACTGAAGCTTTCTTT.

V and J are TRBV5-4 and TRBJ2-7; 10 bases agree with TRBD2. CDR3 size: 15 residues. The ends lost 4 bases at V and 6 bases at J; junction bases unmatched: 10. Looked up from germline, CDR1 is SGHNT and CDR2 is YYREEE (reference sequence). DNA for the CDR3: TGTGCCAGCAGCCCGGCGCTAGCGGGAGTATCCGAGCAGTACTTC. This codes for CASSPALAGVSEQYF.